One sample yielded the 16 T cell receptor beta chains listed below, sequenced in a study of CD8 T cells in Susac syndrome. Reverse transcription used roughly 0.45 to 1 ug RNA and random hexamers. TCRdb recomputed calls from the immunoSEQ multiplex PCR reads with MiXCR, one row per CDR3 protein. The sample carries 150,000 or so distinct CDR3 sequences, approximately 95% recorded once. The material sequenced was CD4+ T cells from PBMCs. Receptor source: a human donor with Susac syndrome.

The chain is built from TRBV27 and TRBJ2-5; TRBD2 matches 8 bases. After removal of 7 bases from V and 5 bases from J, the junction contained 18 bases not matched to a gene. Germline V gene data show CDR1 as MNHEY and CDR2 as SMNVEV (reference sequence). The CDR3 has 17 residues. The CDR3 DNA reads as TGTGCCAGCACCCCCTTTACGGGAGCGGGGGCCCAGGAGACCCAGTACTTC. This gives the protein CASTPFTGAGAQETQYF.

The chain links TRBV19 to TRBJ2-5; D tentatively reads TRBD1 or TRBD2 (6 bases each). This CDR3 contains 13 residues. Germline values: CDR1 LNHDA, CDR2 SQIVND (reference sequence). Trimming removed 6 bases at V and 5 bases at J, with 13 bases between. This chain's CDR3 is CASRQQGGETQYF. The CDR3 nucleotides read TGTGCCAGTAGGCAACAGGGAGGTGAGACCCAGTACTTC.

V usage is TRBV4-1 and J usage is TRBJ2-7; D possibly matches TRBD1 or TRBD2 (6 bases each). The length of the CDR3 is 17 residues. Trimming shortened V by 4 bases and J by 2 bases, and 21 bases separated the two germline ends. Per the germline V gene, CDR1 is MGHRA and CDR2 is YSYEKL. The CDR3 DNA is TGCGCCAGCAGCCCCAGGGGTAGGGGGGCACGGCCCTACGAGCAGTACTTC. Its protein is CASSPRGRGARPYEQYF.

The chain has TRBV21-1 and TRBJ2-3; TRBD1, the D gene given by the table, was not confirmed from the DNA. TRBV21-1 is a pseudogene. The CDR3 has 16 residues. CDR3: CASSPRGAGRTDTQYF. CDR3 coding DNA: TGTGCCAGCAGCCCTCGTGGAGCGGGGCGAACAGATACGCAGTATTTT.

This chain connects TRBV7-3 to TRBJ2-2; D possibly uses TRBD1 or TRBD2 (5 bases each). Germline CDR1 reads SGHTA; CDR2 reads FQGTGA. The CDR3 runs to 15 residues. Trimming removed 2 bases from V and 6 bases from J, with 13 bases in between. The CDR3 bases are TGTGCCAGCAGCTTAGGGGGAAGTACTTCCGGGGAGCTGTTTTTT. Protein sequence: CASSLGGSTSGELFF.

The chain couples TRBV20-1 to TRBJ2-7; weak D call: TRBD2 (6 bases). The CDR3 is 15 amino acids. CDR1 and CDR2 from the germline V gene are DFQATT and SNEGSKA (reference sequence). Deletions cut 1 base from V and 9 bases from J, with 22 bases between. The CDR3 DNA follows: TGCAGTGCTAGAGTACCGGGACTCCCCCGCGGTGTGCAGTACTTC. This gives the protein CSARVPGLPRGVQYF.

This rearrangement joins TRBV7-2 to TRBJ2-5, with D perhaps TRBD2 (6 bases). V was trimmed by 5 bases and J by 5 bases, leaving 18 bases between them. Per germline, CDR1 SGHTA and CDR2 FQGNSA. The CDR3 is 15 residues long. In DNA, the CDR3 is TGTGCCAGCAGCCTACGACGGACTAATGTGGAGACCCAGTACTTC. Translation: CASSLRRTNVETQYF.

V is TRBV27 and J is TRBJ1-1; 7 positions agree with TRBD1. After removal of 10 bases from V and 5 bases from J, the junction contained 10 bases not matched to a gene. The CDR3 length is 13 residues. Germline V gives CDR1 MNHEY, CDR2 SMNVEV (reference sequence). The chain's CDR3 is CATRGGSGTEAFF. In DNA form, the CDR3 reads TGTGCCACCAGGGGGGGATCTGGAACTGAAGCTTTCTTT.

This sequence joins TRBV7-9 and TRBJ2-5, with TRBD2 as a possible D gene (7 bases). Germline values: CDR1 SEHNR, CDR2 FQNEAQ (reference sequence). Trimming took off 6 bases at V and 4 bases at J, with 15 bases between the two ends. The CDR3 is 14 residues long. The CDR3 DNA reads TGTGCCAGCAGAGGTTCGGGGGGCGGAGAGACCCAGTACTTC. Its protein product is CASRGSGGGETQYF.

The chain has TRBV18 and TRBJ1-5; tentative D call: TRBD1 (5 bases). The germline V gene encodes CDR1 KGHSH and CDR2 LQKENI. CDR3 size: 13 residues. Trimming took off 6 bases at V and 7 bases at J, with 13 bases between the two ends. CDR3 sequence (DNA): TGTGCCAGCTCTAGGGACGTCACCCAGCCCCAGCATTTT. Residues: CASSRDVTQPQHF.

The rearrangement uses TRBV3-1 and TRBJ2-4; D may be TRBD2 (5 bases). The CDR3 contains 17 residues. Germline V gene sequence: CDR1 LGHDT, CDR2 YNNKEL (reference sequence). Deletions cut 0 bases from V and 7 bases from J, with 19 bases between. The CDR3 sequence is CASSQEIVGLGSNIQYF. CDR3 in DNA: TGTGCCAGCAGCCAAGAGATTGTAGGACTGGGGTCCAACATTCAGTACTTC.

The chain carries TRBV20-1 and TRBJ2-3; no reliable D call. The V end lost 2 bases, the J end lost 0 bases, and 6 bases lay between the germline ends. Germline CDR1 is DFQATT and CDR2 is SNEGSKA (reference sequence). The CDR3 consists of 13 residues. The CDR3 here is CSARTGSTDTQYF. The DNA for the CDR3 is TGCAGTGCTAGAACCGGGAGCACAGATACGCAGTATTTT.

The chain is built from TRBV4-1 and TRBJ2-5; D perhaps matches TRBD1 (6 bases). Trimming stripped 1 base from V and 4 bases from J, with 13 bases between. Germline CDR1 reads MGHRA; CDR2 reads YSYEKL. This CDR3 has 15 residues. CDR3 loop: CASSQGVRGGETQYF. The DNA for the CDR3 is TGCGCCAGCAGCCAAGGCGTCAGGGGCGGAGAGACCCAGTACTTC.

This chain links TRBV24-1 with TRBJ2-1, with 7 bases lining up with TRBD2. The CDR3 spans 16 residues. V shed 2 bases and J 4 bases; nucleotides not matched to a gene: 7. Germline CDR1 is KGHDR and CDR2 is SFDVKD. The DNA of the CDR3 is TGTGCCACCAGTGATTCGCGTGGGGGGGGATACAATGAGCAGTTCTTC. It specifies CATSDSRGGGYNEQFF.

In DNA, the CDR3 is TGTGCCAGCATTGCAGGGGGTGGCACTGAAGCTTTCTTT. It codes for CASIAGGGTEAFF. The J gene is TRBJ1-1, the V gene TRBV5-4; 7 nucleotides line up with TRBD1. The germline V gene has CDR1 SGHNT and CDR2 YYREEE (reference sequence). The CDR3 contains 13 residues. J gave up 4 bases and V 6 bases, and 6 bases lay outside the gene matches.

The chain has TRBV9 and TRBJ2-5; D may match TRBD1 or TRBD2 (5 bases each). The V gene lost 2 bases and the J gene lost 1 base, with 9 bases spanning the gap. CDR1 is SGDLS, CDR2 YYNGEE, per germline. This CDR3 has 14 residues. The CDR3, as DNA: TGTGCCAGCAGCGTGTCGGGGCTCCAAGAGACCCAGTACTTC. This translates into CASSVSGLQETQYF.